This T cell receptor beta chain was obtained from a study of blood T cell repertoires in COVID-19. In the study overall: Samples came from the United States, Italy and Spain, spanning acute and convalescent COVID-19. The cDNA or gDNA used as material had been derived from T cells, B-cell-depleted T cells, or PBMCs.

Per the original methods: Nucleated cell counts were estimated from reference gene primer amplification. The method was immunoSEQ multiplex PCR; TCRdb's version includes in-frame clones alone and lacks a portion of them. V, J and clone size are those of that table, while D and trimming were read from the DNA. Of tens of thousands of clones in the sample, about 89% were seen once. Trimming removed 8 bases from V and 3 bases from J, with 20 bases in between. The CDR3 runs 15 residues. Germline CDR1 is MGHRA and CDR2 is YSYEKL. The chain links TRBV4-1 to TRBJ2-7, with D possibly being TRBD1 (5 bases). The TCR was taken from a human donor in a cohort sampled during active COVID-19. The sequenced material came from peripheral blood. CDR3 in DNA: TGCGCCAGCTCTCAAGGGATAGGGGAATTCTACGAGCAGTACTTC. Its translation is CASSQGIGEFYEQYF.